This TCR beta chain comes out of a study of regulatory T cells in long-lasting Graves disease. This clonotype was seen at least ten times. Building the TCR beta libraries relied on iRepertoire HTBI primers, and CDR3 regions underwent Arm-PCR. TCRdb re-analysed the multiplex PCR reads in MiXCR, keeping a single row per CDR3 protein. The sample lists around 460,000 distinct CDR3 sequences, 20% to 25% occurring once. Losses at the gene ends were 3 bases for V and 1 base for J; bases not matched to a gene: 6. From germline, CDR1 is SGHTA and CDR2 FQGTGA. The length of the CDR3 is 16 residues. Time point reported: persistent/refractory GD, antithyroid drugs over 5 years with positive TRAb. Preparation of the TCR library used RNA extracted from PBMCs.

The rearrangement links TRBV7-3 to TRBJ2-5, with 9 nucleotides matching TRBD2. The sequence was obtained from a female donor with Graves disease. Material: peripheral blood mononuclear cells (PBMCs), obtained when the disease was refractory, from a patient treated with antithyroid drugs. In DNA form, the CDR3 reads TGTGCCAGCAGCTTGGGGATTAGCGGGGGCCAAGAGACCCAGTACTTC. Translating it yields CASSLGISGGQETQYF.